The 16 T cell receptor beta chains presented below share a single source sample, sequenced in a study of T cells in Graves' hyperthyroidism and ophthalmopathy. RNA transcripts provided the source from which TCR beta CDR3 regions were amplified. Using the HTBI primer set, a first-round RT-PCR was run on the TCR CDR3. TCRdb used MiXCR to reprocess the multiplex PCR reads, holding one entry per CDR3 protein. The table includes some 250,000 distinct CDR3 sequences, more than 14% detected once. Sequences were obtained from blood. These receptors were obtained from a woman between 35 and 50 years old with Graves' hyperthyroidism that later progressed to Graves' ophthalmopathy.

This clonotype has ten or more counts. Written as DNA, the CDR3 is TGTGCCACCACTAAAAACAGGGGATACGAGCAGTACTTC. Translated, it gives CATTKNRGYEQYF. J is TRBJ2-7 and V is TRBV28; 7 bases agree with TRBD1. The CDR3 is 13 amino acids. V lost 10 bases and J lost 4; bases outside the gene matches: 10. The V gene's germline CDR1 is MDHEN and CDR2 SYDVKM. The variable domain in full, completed from reference TRBV28 and TRBJ2-7, reads DVKVTQSSRYLVKRTGEKVFLECVQDMDHENMFWYRQDPGLGLRLIYFSYDVKMKEKGDIPEGYSVSREKKERFSLILESASTNQTSMYLCATTKNRGYEQYFGPGTRLTVT.

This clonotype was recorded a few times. CDR3 DNA sequence: TGTGCCAGTAGCGGACTGATTAACACCGGGGAGCTGTTTTTT. Protein: CASSGLINTGELFF. The V gene is TRBV19, the J gene TRBJ2-2; weak D call: TRBD2 (5 bases). The germline V and J ends were trimmed by 6 bases and 2 bases, with 10 bases remaining between them. The germline CDR1 and CDR2 sequences are LNHDA and SQIVND (reference sequence). The CDR3 extends over 14 amino acids.

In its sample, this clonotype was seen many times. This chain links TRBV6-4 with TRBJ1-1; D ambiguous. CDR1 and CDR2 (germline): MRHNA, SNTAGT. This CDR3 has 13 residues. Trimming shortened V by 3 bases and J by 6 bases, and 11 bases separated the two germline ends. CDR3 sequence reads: CASSEMVGAEAFF. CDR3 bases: TGTGCCAGCAGTGAGATGGTTGGCGCTGAAGCTTTCTTT.

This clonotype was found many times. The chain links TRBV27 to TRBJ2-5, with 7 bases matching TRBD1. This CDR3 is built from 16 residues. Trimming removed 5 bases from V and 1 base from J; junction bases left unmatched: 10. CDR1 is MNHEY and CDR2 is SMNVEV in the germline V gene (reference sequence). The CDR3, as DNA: TGTGCCAGCAGTCTTACGATCGGGACAGTCCAAGAGACCCAGTACTTC. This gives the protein CASSLTIGTVQETQYF.

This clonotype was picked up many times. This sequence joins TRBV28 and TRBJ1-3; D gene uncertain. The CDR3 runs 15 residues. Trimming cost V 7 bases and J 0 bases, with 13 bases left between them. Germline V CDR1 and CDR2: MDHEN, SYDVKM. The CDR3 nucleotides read TGTGCCAGCACCGTGGGCCCCAGCTCTGGAAACACCATATATTTT. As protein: CASTVGPSSGNTIYF.

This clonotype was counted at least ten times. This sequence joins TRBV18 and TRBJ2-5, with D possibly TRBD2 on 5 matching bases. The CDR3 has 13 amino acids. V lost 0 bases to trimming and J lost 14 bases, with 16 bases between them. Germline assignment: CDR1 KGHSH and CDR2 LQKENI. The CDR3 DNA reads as TGTGCCAGCTCACCACCGTTTACAGCCCCTAGCTACTTC. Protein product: CASSPPFTAPSYF. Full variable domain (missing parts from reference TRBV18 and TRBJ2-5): NAGVMQNPRHLVRRRGQEARLRCSPMKGHSHVYWYRQLPEEGLKFMVYLQKENIIDESGMPKERFSAEFPKEGPSILRIQQVVRGDSAAYFCASSPPFTAPSYFGPGTRLLVL.

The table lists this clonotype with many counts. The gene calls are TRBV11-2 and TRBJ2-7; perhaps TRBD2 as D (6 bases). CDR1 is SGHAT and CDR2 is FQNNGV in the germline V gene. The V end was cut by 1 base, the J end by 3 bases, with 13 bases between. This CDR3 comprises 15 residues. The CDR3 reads CASSLGRVGNYEQYF. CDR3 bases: TGTGCCAGCAGCTTAGGGAGGGTCGGTAACTACGAGCAGTACTTC.

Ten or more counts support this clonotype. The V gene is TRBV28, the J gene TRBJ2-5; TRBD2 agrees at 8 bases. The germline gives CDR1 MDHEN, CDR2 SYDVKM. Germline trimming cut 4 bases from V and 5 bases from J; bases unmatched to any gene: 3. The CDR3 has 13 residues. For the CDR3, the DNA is TGTGCCAGCAGTTCGGGGGGGTGGGAGACCCAGTACTTC. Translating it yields CASSSGGWETQYF.

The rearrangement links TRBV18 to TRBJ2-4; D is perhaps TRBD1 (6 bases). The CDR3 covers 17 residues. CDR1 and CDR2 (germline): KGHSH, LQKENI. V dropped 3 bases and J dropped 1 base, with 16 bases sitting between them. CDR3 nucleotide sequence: TGTGCCAGCTCACCGGACAGTAAATGGTCGGCCAAAAACATTCAGTACTTC. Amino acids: CASSPDSKWSAKNIQYF.

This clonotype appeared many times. CDR3 region: CASSQSAGGLAGTSSRGGQYF. The CDR3 coding sequence is TGTGCCAGCAGCCAATCGGCAGGGGGACTAGCGGGAACCAGTAGTCGTGGAGGGCAGTACTTC. The chain uses TRBV28 and TRBJ2-7, with TRBD2 matching 13 bases. Germline loops: CDR1 MDHEN, CDR2 SYDVKM. Trimming removed 6 bases from V and 9 bases from J; junction bases left unmatched: 29. The CDR3 contains 21 residues.

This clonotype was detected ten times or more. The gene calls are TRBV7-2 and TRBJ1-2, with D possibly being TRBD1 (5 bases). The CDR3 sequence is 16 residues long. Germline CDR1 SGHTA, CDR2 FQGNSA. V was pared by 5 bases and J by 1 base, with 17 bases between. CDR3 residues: CASSLGGGALNYGYTF. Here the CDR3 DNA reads TGTGCCAGCAGCCTCGGGGGAGGAGCGCTTAACTATGGCTACACCTTC.

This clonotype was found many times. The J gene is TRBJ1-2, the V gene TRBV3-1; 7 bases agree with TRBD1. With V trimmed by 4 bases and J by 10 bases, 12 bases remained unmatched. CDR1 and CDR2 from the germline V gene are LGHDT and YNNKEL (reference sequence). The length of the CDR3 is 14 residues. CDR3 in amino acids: CASSRVTGVGDYTF. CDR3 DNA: TGTGCCAGCAGCCGCGTCACAGGGGTCGGGGACTACACCTTC.

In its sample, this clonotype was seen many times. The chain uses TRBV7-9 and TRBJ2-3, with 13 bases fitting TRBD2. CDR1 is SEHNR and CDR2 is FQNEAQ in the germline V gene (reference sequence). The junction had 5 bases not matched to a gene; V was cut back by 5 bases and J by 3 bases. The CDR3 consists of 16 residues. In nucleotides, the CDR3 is TGTGCCAGCAGCCCCTGGACTAGCGGGAGTACAGATACGCAGTATTTT. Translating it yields CASSPWTSGSTDTQYF.

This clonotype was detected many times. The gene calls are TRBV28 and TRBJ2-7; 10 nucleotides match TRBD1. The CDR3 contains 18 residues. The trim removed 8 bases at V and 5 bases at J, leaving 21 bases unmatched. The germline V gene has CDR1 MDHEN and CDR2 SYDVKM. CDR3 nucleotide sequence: TGTGCCAGCCACCGTTTGACAGGGGGCGCTTTAGCAAAACACGAGCAGTACTTC. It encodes CASHRLTGGALAKHEQYF.

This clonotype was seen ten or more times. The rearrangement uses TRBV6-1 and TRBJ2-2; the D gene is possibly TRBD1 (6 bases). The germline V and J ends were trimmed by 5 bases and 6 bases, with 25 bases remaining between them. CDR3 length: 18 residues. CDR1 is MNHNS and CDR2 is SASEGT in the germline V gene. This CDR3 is CASSKALKTGSYAGELFF. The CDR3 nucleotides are TGTGCCAGCAGTAAGGCCTTAAAAACAGGGTCTTACGCCGGGGAGCTGTTTTTT.

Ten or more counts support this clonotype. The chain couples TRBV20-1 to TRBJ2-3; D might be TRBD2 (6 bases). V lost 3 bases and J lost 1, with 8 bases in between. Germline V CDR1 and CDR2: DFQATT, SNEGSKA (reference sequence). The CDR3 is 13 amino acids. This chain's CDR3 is CSARASGTDTQYF. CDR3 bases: TGCAGTGCTAGGGCTAGCGGCACAGATACGCAGTATTTT.